The 23 T cell receptor beta chains reported below all come from one sample, sequenced in a study of blood T cell repertoires in COVID-19. Using immunoSEQ multiplex PCR, the repertoire was profiled, and TCRdb retains in-frame clones only, with some absent. The table lists fewer than 300,000 clones, around 89% of them singletons. Sequencing input: PBMCs or T cells enriched from blood (not recorded which). Receptor source: a man aged 40-49 years who had recovered from COVID-19.

The gene calls are TRBV28 and TRBJ2-7; 10 bases line up with TRBD2. Germline-derived CDR1 and CDR2 are MDHEN and SYDVKM. The CDR3 runs to 15 residues. The junction had 11 bases not matched to a gene; V was cut back by 8 bases and J by 4 bases. The CDR3 loop is CASRRSLAGAYEQYF. In DNA form, the CDR3 reads TGTGCCAGCCGACGGAGCCTAGCGGGAGCATACGAGCAGTACTTC. The full variable domain, completed using reference TRBV28 and TRBJ2-7, is DVKVTQSSRYLVKRTGEKVFLECVQDMDHENMFWYRQDPGLGLRLIYFSYDVKMKEKGDIPEGYSVSREKKERFSLILESASTNQTSMYLCASRRSLAGAYEQYFGPGTRLTVT.

The chain combines TRBV5-1 with TRBJ2-3; perhaps TRBD1 as D (5 bases). This CDR3 is 15 amino acids long. Trimming pared 0 bases from V and 1 base from J, leaving 9 bases between. Germline V lookup: CDR1 SGHRS, CDR2 YFSETQ. The DNA of the CDR3 is TGCGCCAGCAGCTTGGAAACAGGAGGCACAGATACGCAGTATTTT. This encodes CASSLETGGTDTQYF.

This clone was observed a handful of times. The chain recombines TRBV11-1 with TRBJ2-1, with 8 bases identical to TRBD2. This CDR3 spans 16 amino acids. From germline, CDR1 is SGHAT and CDR2 FQDESV (reference sequence). V shed 5 bases and J 9 bases; nucleotides not matched to a gene: 15. CDR3 region: CASSRGLAGFSSEQFF. The CDR3 DNA sequence: TGTGCCAGCAGCCGGGGGCTAGCGGGTTTTAGTTCTGAGCAGTTCTTC.

This chain joins TRBV9 and TRBJ2-3; possibly TRBD1 for D (5 bases). The germline V gene has CDR1 SGDLS and CDR2 YYNGEE. V lost 0 bases, J lost 0 bases, and 11 bases lay in between. This CDR3 region has 16 residues. The CDR3 here is CASSVGAGLSTDTQYF. CDR3 DNA: TGTGCCAGCAGCGTAGGCGCAGGGCTTAGCACAGATACGCAGTATTTT.

This clone was recorded many times. The chain carries TRBV19 and TRBJ2-7; 7 positions match TRBD1. Trimming cost V 6 bases and J 4 bases; bases outside gene matches: 6. The CDR3 sequence is 13 residues long. CDR1 is LNHDA, CDR2 SQIVND, per germline (reference sequence). CDR3 bases: TGTGCCAGTAGGCAGGGACAGTATTACGAGCAGTACTTC. Translated: CASRQGQYYEQYF.

This rearrangement joins TRBV4-3 to TRBJ2-1; TRBD1 aligns across 9 bases. V lost 0 bases, J lost 9 bases, and 6 bases stayed unmatched. There are 15 residues in the CDR3. From germline, CDR1 is LGHNA and CDR2 YSLEER. The CDR3 protein is CASSQDGQGRGEQFF. CDR3 coding DNA: TGCGCCAGCAGCCAAGACGGACAGGGGAGAGGTGAGCAGTTCTTC.

The CDR3 protein is CASSSPPGGSYNEQFF. In DNA, the CDR3 is TGTGCCAGCAGCAGCCCCCCGGGCGGGAGCTACAATGAGCAGTTCTTC. The chain joins TRBV5-4 to TRBJ2-1; TRBD2 agrees at 7 bases. CDR3 length equals 16 residues. The ends lost 4 bases at V and 3 bases at J; junction bases unmatched: 10. Germline V gene data show CDR1 as SGHNT and CDR2 as YYREEE (reference sequence).

The chain uses TRBV7-2 and TRBJ2-7, with a possible D match to TRBD2 (5 bases). In germline, CDR1 is SGHTA, CDR2 FQGNSA. Trimming removed 5 bases at V and 2 bases at J, with 10 bases between. The CDR3 covers 13 residues. CDR3 amino acids: CASSAAAAYEQYF. CDR3 bases: TGTGCCAGCAGCGCCGCAGCGGCCTACGAGCAGTACTTC.

V and J are TRBV5-1 and TRBJ2-3, with TRBD1 matching 8 bases. The CDR3 has 14 residues. Germline CDR1 is SGHRS and CDR2 is YFSETQ. J gave up 5 bases and V 5 bases, and 7 bases lay outside the gene matches. This CDR3 reads CASSQGQAGDTQYF. The DNA for the CDR3 is TGCGCCAGCAGTCAGGGACAGGCTGGAGATACGCAGTATTTT.

V and J are TRBV4-1 and TRBJ2-1, with D unresolved. With 1 base removed from V and 9 bases from J, the gap between germline ends came to 10 bases. The CDR3 is 13 amino acids. CDR1 and CDR2 (germline): MGHRA, YSYEKL. CDR3 region: CASSQVTSAEQFF. The CDR3 DNA reads TGCGCCAGCAGCCAAGTTACTTCTGCTGAGCAGTTCTTC.

J is TRBJ2-1 and V is TRBV7-2, with D maybe TRBD2 (5 bases). The CDR3 loop spans 16 amino acids. CDR1 is SGHTA, CDR2 FQGNSA, per germline. V was shortened by 5 bases and J by 0 bases, with 14 bases between the two germline ends. CDR3 DNA: TGTGCCAGCAGCCCGAGGACGGGAAGCTCCTACAATGAGCAGTTCTTC. It codes for CASSPRTGSSYNEQFF.

The chain carries TRBV19 and TRBJ1-2; 7 bases are a match to TRBD1. CDR1 is LNHDA, CDR2 SQIVND, per germline (reference sequence). The CDR3 is made up of 16 amino acids. The junction had 4 bases not matched to a gene; V was cut back by 0 bases and J by 0 bases. The CDR3 DNA follows: TGTGCCAGTAGTATAGACCTGACAGGGCCTAACTATGGCTACACCTTC. Translating gives CASSIDLTGPNYGYTF.

The chain carries TRBV19 and TRBJ2-5, with TRBD2 identical over 10 bases. Germline-derived CDR1 and CDR2 are LNHDA and SQIVND (reference sequence). The trim removed 3 bases at V and 2 bases at J, leaving 6 bases unmatched. The CDR3 extends over 16 amino acids. CDR3 bases: TGTGCCAGTAGTATTGGGGGGACTAGCGATCAAGAGACCCAGTACTTC. The encoded protein is CASSIGGTSDQETQYF.

The V and J genes are TRBV2 and TRBJ2-5; possibly TRBD1 for D (5 bases). Germline CDR1 reads SNHLY; CDR2 reads FYNNEI. This CDR3 has 12 amino acids. Trimming left V 7 bases short and J 6 bases short, with 12 bases between. The CDR3 is CASIGQGKTQYF. DNA for the CDR3: TGTGCCAGCATCGGGCAGGGCAAGACCCAGTACTTC.

The chain links TRBV29-1 to TRBJ2-7, with D perhaps matching TRBD2 (5 bases). This CDR3 is built from 14 residues. Germline V gene lookup returns CDR1 SQVTM and CDR2 ANQGSEA. Deletions cut 4 bases from V and 3 bases from J, with 16 bases between. CDR3 protein: CSVGFVGVRYEQYF. The CDR3 DNA is TGCAGCGTTGGATTCGTGGGAGTCCGCTACGAGCAGTACTTC.

This clone showed up just once. V usage is TRBV14 and J usage is TRBJ2-7; maybe TRBD1 (5 bases). Trimming pared 0 bases from V and 5 bases from J, leaving 11 bases between. The CDR3 contains 14 residues. The V gene's germline CDR1 is SGHDN and CDR2 FVKESK. In nucleotides, the CDR3 is TGTGCCAGCAGCCAAGATTGGGGCAGCGACGAGCAGTACTTC. It encodes CASSQDWGSDEQYF.

This chain joins TRBV20-1 and TRBJ2-3; D is unclear. Germline V gives CDR1 DFQATT, CDR2 SNEGSKA (reference sequence). The CDR3 totals 11 residues. Trimming stripped 4 bases from V and 3 bases from J, with 5 bases between. The CDR3 sequence: CSATGTDTQYF. The CDR3 DNA follows: TGCAGTGCTACCGGGACAGATACGCAGTATTTT.

J is TRBJ2-5 and V is TRBV28, with 8 bases that match TRBD1. CDR1 MDHEN and CDR2 SYDVKM come from the germline V gene. Trimming removed 3 bases from V and 5 bases from J; junction bases left unmatched: 8. There are 15 residues in the CDR3. The DNA for the CDR3 is TGTGCCAGCAGTTTTGTGGCAGGGGGCGGTGAGACCCAGTACTTC. It yields the protein CASSFVAGGGETQYF.

This clone was seen only a few times. The chain uses TRBV7-3 and TRBJ1-1; D is undetermined. V lost 0 bases and J 0 bases, leaving 11 bases between the germline ends. CDR1 and CDR2 from the germline V gene are SGHTA and FQGTGA. The CDR3 consists of 16 residues. The CDR3 spells CASSLTTSQMNTEAFF. The CDR3 region has the DNA TGTGCCAGCAGCTTAACTACGTCCCAGATGAACACTGAAGCTTTCTTT.

The rearrangement uses TRBV28 and TRBJ2-1; 13 bases map to TRBD2. CDR1 and CDR2 (germline): MDHEN, SYDVKM. The CDR3 spans 16 residues. The V gene end was trimmed by 2 bases and the J gene end by 5 bases; junction bases not matched to a gene: 3. The CDR3, as DNA: TGTGCCAGCAGTTTAGGACTAGCGGGAGTGAACAATGAGCAGTTCTTC. It encodes CASSLGLAGVNNEQFF.

CDR3 DNA: TGTGCCAGCAGAAGGACAGGGAATAATTCACCCCTCCACTTT. Amino acids: CASRRTGNNSPLHF. The chain combines TRBV2 with TRBJ1-6; 8 bases map to TRBD1. Germline V CDR1 and CDR2: SNHLY, FYNNEI. V was pared by 6 bases and J by 5 bases, with 3 bases of the junction left unmatched. The CDR3 is made up of 14 amino acids.

The chain has TRBV7-6 and TRBJ2-2; 9 nucleotides line up with TRBD2. The J segment lost 2 bases and the V segment lost 4 bases, leaving 5 bases of the junction unmatched. CDR1 and CDR2 from the germline V gene are SGHVS and FNYEAQ. The CDR3 contains 16 residues. The CDR3 protein is CASSSETSGNTGELFF. The CDR3, as DNA: TGTGCCAGCAGCTCCGAGACTAGCGGAAACACCGGGGAGCTGTTTTTT.

The chain joins TRBV7-2 to TRBJ2-7; D is possibly TRBD2 (5 bases). The germline gives CDR1 SGHTA, CDR2 FQGNSA. This CDR3 spans 15 amino acids. Trimming left V 1 base short and J 6 bases short, with 16 bases between. For the CDR3, the DNA is TGTGCCAGCAGCTTAGACCGAGCGGCCCTGGGCGAGCAGTACTTC. This gives the protein CASSLDRAALGEQYF. The full variable domain, rest sourced from reference TRBV7-2 and TRBJ2-7, is GAGVSQSPSNKVTEKGKDVELRCDPISGHTALYWYRQSLGQGLEFLIYFQGNSAPDKSGLPSDRFSAERTGGSVSTLTIQRTQQEDSAVYLCASSLDRAALGEQYFGPGTRLTVT.